This TCR beta chain is drawn from a study of cytomegalovirus exposure and HLA in healthy donors. Germline CDR1 is SNHLY and CDR2 is FYNNEI. Trimming left V 8 bases short and J 3 bases short, with 9 bases between. This CDR3 spans 12 amino acids. PCR employed 60 Vbeta and 13 Jbeta primers. Sequencing was performed with immunoSEQ multiplex PCR; in TCRdb, only in-frame clones are kept and a portion is missing. The sample yields approximately 160,000 clones, about 80% seen once. Material for sequencing was PBMCs. The TCR sequence derives from a man younger than 35 in good health and CMV-seropositive. The rearrangement joins TRBV2 to TRBJ2-3; no clear D gene. CDR3 nucleotide sequence: TGTGCCAGCTGGGCAGCTACAGATACGCAGTATTTT. It yields the protein CASWAATDTQYF. The full variable domain, its missing parts supplied by reference TRBV2 and TRBJ2-3, is EPEVTQTPSHQVTQMGQEVILRCVPISNHLYFYWYRQILGQKVEFLVSFYNNEISEKSEIFDDQFSVERPDGSNFTLKIRSTKLEDSAMYFCASWAATDTQYFGPGTRLTVL.